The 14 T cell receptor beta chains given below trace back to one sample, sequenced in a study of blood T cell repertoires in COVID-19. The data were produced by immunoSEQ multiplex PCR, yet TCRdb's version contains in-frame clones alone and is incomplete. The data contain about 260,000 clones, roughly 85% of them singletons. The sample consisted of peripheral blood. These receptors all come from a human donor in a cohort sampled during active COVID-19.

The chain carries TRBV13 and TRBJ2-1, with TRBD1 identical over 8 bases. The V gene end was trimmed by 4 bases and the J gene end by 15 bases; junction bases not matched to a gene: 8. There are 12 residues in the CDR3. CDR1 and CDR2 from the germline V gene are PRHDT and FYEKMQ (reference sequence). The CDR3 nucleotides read TGTGCCAGCAGCTACACAACCGGGACAGGGTTCTTC. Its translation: CASSYTTGTGFF.

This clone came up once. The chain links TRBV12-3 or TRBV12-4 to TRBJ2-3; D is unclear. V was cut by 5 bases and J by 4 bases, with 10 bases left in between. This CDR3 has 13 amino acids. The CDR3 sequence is CASSPPQSDTQYF. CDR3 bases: TGTGCCAGCAGTCCCCCGCAGTCAGATACGCAGTATTTT.

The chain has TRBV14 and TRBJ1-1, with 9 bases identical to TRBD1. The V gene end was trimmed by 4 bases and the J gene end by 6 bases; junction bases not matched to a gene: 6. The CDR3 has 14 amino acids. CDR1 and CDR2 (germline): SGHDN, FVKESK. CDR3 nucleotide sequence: TGTGCCAGCAGCCTCAGGGACAGGGTGGCTGAAGCTTTCTTT. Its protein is CASSLRDRVAEAFF.

The CDR3 nucleotides are TGTGCCAGCCTCGAGGGTACTGGGGTGAAACTGTTTTTT. Translating it yields CASLEGTGVKLFF. The rearrangement uses TRBV19 and TRBJ1-4; no clear D gene. CDR1 and CDR2 (germline): LNHDA, SQIVND (reference sequence). The CDR3 runs to 13 residues. The V and J ends lost 9 bases and 11 bases respectively, with 19 bases between them.

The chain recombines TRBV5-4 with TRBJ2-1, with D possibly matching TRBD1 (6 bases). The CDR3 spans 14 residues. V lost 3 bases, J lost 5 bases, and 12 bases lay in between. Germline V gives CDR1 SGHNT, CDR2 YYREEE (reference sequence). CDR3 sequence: CASSYGGTDNEQFF. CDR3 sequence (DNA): TGTGCCAGCAGCTATGGGGGCACAGACAATGAGCAGTTCTTC.

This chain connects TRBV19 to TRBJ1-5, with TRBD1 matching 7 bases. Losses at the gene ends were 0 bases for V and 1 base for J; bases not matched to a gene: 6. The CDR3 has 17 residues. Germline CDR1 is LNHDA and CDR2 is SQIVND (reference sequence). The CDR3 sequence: CASSIDSGGWSNQPQHF. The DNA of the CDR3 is TGTGCCAGTAGTATAGATTCAGGGGGTTGGAGCAATCAGCCCCAGCATTTT.

The CDR3 DNA follows: TGTGCCAGCAGCCGCCAAACACCGGGACTAGCGGGAGTGGATACGCAGTATTTT. Protein sequence: CASSRQTPGLAGVDTQYF. The rearrangement links TRBV7-2 to TRBJ2-3, with 14 bases that match TRBD2. Trimming removed 5 bases from V and 6 bases from J; junction bases left unmatched: 13. This CDR3 is 18 amino acids long. Germline loops: CDR1 SGHTA, CDR2 FQGNSA. Full variable domain (remainder filled in from reference TRBV7-2 and TRBJ2-3): GAGVSQSPSNKVTEKGKDVELRCDPISGHTALYWYRQSLGQGLEFLIYFQGNSAPDKSGLPSDRFSAERTGGSVSTLTIQRTQQEDSAVYLCASSRQTPGLAGVDTQYFGPGTRLTVL.

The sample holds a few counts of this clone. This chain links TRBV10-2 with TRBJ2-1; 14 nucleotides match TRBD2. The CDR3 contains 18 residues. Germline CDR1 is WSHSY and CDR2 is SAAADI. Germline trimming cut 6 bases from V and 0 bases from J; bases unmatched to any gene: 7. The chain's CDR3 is CASSRTGTSGSSYNEQFF. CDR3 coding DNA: TGCGCCAGCAGCAGAACCGGGACTAGCGGGAGCTCCTACAATGAGCAGTTCTTC.

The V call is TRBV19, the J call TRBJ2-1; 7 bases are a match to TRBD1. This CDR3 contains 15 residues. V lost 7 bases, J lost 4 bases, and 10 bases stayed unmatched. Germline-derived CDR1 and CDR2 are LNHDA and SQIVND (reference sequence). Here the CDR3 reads CASKTGLGTYNEQFF. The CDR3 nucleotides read TGTGCCAGTAAGACAGGGTTAGGGACATACAATGAGCAGTTCTTC.

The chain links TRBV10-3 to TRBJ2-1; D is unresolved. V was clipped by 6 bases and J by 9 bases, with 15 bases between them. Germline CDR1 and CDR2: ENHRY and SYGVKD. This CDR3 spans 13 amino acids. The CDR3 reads CAISEFLSSEQFF. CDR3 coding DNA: TGTGCCATCAGCGAATTTCTATCTTCTGAGCAGTTCTTC.

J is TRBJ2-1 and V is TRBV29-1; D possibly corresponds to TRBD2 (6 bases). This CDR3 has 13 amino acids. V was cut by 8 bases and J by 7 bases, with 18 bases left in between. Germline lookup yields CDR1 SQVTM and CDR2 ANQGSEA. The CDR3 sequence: CSRPSDSGNEQFF. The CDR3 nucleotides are TGCAGCCGCCCTAGCGATTCGGGTAATGAGCAGTTCTTC.

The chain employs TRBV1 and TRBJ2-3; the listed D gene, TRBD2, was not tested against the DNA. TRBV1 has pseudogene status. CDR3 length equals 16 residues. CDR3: CTSSQRGLADKLTQYF. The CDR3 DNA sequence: TGCACCAGCAGCCAAAGAGGACTAGCGGACAAACTTACGCAGTATTTT.

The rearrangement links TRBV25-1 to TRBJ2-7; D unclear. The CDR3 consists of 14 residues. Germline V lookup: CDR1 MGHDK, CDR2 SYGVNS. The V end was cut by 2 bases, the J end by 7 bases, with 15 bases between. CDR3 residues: CASSEELNLREQYF. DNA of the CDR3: TGTGCCAGCAGTGAAGAACTTAACCTACGGGAGCAGTACTTC.

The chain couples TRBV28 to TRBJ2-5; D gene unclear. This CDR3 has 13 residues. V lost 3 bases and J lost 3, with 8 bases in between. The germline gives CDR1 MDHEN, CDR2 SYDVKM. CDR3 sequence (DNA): TGTGCCAGCAGTTTGGGCAGAGAAGAGACCCAGTACTTC. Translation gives CASSLGREETQYF.